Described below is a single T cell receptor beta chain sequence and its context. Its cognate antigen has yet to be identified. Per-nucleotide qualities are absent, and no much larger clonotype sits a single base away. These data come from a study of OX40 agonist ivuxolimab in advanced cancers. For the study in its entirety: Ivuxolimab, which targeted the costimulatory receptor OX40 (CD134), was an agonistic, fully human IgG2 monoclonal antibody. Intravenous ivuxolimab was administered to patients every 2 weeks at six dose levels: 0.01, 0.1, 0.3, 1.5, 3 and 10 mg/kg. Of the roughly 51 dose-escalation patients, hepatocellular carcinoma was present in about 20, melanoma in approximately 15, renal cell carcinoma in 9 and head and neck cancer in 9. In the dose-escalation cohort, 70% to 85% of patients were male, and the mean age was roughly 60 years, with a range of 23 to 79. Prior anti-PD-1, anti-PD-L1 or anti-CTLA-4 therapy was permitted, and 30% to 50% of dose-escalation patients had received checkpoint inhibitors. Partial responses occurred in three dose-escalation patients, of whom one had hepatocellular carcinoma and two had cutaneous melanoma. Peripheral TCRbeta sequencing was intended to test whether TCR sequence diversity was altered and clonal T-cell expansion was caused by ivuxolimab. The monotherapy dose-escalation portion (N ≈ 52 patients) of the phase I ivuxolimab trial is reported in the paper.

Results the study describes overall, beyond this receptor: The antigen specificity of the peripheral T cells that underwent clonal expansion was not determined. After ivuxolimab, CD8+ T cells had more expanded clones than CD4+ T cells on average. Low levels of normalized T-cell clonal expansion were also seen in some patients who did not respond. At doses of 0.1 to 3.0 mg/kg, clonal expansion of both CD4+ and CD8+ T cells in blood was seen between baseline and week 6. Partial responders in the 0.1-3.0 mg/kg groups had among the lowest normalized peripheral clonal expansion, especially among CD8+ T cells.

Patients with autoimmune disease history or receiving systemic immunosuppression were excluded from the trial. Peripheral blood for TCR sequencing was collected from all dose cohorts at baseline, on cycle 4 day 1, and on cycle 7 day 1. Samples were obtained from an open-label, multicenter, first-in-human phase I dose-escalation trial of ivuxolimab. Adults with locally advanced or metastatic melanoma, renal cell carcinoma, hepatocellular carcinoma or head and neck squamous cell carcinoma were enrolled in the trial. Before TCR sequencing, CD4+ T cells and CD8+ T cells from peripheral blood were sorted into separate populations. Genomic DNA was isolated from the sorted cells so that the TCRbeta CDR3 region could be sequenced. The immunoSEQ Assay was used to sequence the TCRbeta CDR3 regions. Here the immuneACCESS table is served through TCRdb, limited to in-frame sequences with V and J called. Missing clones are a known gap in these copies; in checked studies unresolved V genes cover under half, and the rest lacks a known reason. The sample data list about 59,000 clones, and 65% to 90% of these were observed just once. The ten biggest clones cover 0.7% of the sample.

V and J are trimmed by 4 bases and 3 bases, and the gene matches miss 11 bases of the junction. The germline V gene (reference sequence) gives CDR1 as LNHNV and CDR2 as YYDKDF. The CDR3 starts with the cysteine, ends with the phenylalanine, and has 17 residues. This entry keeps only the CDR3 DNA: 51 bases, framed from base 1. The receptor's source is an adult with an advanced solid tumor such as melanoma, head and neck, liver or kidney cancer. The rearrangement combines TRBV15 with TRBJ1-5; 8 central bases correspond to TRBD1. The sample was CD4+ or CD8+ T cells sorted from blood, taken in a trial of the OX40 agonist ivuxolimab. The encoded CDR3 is CATSIRRTGTLNQPQHF. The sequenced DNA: TGTGCCACCAGCATCCGAAGGACAGGGACCCTCAATCAGCCCCAGCATTTT.